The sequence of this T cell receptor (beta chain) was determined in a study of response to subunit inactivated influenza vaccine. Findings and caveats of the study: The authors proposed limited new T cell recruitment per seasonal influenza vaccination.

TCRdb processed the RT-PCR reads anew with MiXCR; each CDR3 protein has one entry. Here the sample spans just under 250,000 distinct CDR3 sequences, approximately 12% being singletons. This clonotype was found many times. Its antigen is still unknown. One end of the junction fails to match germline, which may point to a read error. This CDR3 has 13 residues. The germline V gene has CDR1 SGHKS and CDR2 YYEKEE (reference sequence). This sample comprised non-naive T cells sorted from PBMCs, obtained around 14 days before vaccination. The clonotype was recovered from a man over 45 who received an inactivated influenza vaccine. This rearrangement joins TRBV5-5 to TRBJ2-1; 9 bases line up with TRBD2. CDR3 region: CASSYDTLAGKGF. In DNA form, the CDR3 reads TGTGCCAGCAGCTACGACACCCTAGCGGGGAAAGGATTC. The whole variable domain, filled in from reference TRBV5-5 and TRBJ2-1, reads DAGVTQSPTHLIKTRGQQVTLRCSPISGHKSVSWYQQVLGQGPQFIFQYYEKEERGRGNFPDRFSARQFPNYSSELNVNALLLGDSALYLCASSYDTLAGKGFGPGTRLTVL.